This passage covers 10 T cell receptor beta chains from one sample sequenced in a study of blood T cell repertoires in COVID-19 (dated by TCRdb to 2018 to 2021). The library was generated by the immunoSEQ multiplex PCR assay. Imported from immuneACCESS, the table was reduced by TCRdb to in-frame sequences with V and J called. These copies leave out some clones; in studies compared against another copy, an unresolved V gene accounts for under half, and the cause of the remainder is not known. For this sample there are tens of thousands of clones; 83% appear just once. The ten largest clones take up around two fifths of the sample. Material: peripheral blood. Every receptor here comes from a woman of 80 years or more with active or convalescent COVID-19.

The chain couples TRBV7-9 to TRBJ1-4; 7 nucleotides line up with TRBD1. The junction had 9 bases not matched to a gene; V was cut back by 8 bases and J by 9 bases. Germline CDR1 is SEHNR and CDR2 is FQNEAQ (reference sequence). This CDR3 region has 13 residues. CDR3: CASSDRVAQKLFF. The CDR3 DNA reads TGTGCCAGCTCCGACAGGGTAGCGCAAAAACTGTTTTTT.

The CDR3 DNA reads as TGTGCCAGTAGTATTCCTCTAGCGGGAGCTAGTACGGGCAATGAGCAGTTCTTC. It is translated as CASSIPLAGASTGNEQFF. This chain uses TRBV19 with TRBJ2-1; TRBD2 matches at 10 bases. This CDR3 contains 18 residues. V gave up 3 bases and J gave up 6 bases; unmatched junction bases: 14. From germline, CDR1 is LNHDA and CDR2 SQIVND (reference sequence). The whole variable domain, remainder taken from reference TRBV19 and TRBJ2-1, is DGGITQSPKYLFRKEGQNVTLSCEQNLNHDAMYWYRQDPGQGLRLIYYSQIVNDFQKGDIAEGYSVSREKKESFPLTVTSAQKNPTAFYLCASSIPLAGASTGNEQFFGPGTRLTVL.

The genes are TRBV7-3 and TRBJ1-1; D possibly corresponds to TRBD1 (6 bases). Germline values: CDR1 SGHTA, CDR2 FQGTGA. V gave up 5 bases and J gave up 0 bases, with 13 bases separating them. CDR3 length: 15 amino acids. The CDR3 is CASSPGQSLNTEAFF. The CDR3 DNA follows: TGTGCCAGCAGCCCCGGACAGAGCTTGAACACTGAAGCTTTCTTT.

This chain uses TRBV28 with TRBJ1-6; tentatively, D is TRBD1 (6 bases). Looked up from germline, CDR1 is MDHEN and CDR2 is SYDVKM. The CDR3 is 14 amino acids. V gave up 8 bases and J gave up 7 bases, with 15 bases separating them. CDR3 nucleotide sequence: TGTGCCAGCCTCCTTGGACAGCCCAATTCACCCCTCCACTTT. This gives the protein CASLLGQPNSPLHF. Together with reference TRBV28 and TRBJ1-6, the CDR3 gives the full variable domain: DVKVTQSSRYLVKRTGEKVFLECVQDMDHENMFWYRQDPGLGLRLIYFSYDVKMKEKGDIPEGYSVSREKKERFSLILESASTNQTSMYLCASLLGQPNSPLHFGNGTRLTVT.

This clone was counted a single time. The chain employs TRBV7-9 and TRBJ1-4; D perhaps matches TRBD1 (5 bases). The V gene lost 3 bases and the J gene lost 8 bases, with 13 bases spanning the gap. CDR1 and CDR2 (germline): SEHNR, FQNEAQ (reference sequence). CDR3 length equals 14 residues. The CDR3 reads CASSLSGDGEKLFF. CDR3 sequence (DNA): TGTGCCAGCAGCTTGTCGGGGGACGGAGAAAAACTGTTTTTT.

The genes are TRBV7-9 and TRBJ2-3; 10 nucleotides match TRBD2. Germline loops: CDR1 SEHNR, CDR2 FQNEAQ (reference sequence). This CDR3 region has 16 residues. V shed 3 bases and J 1 base; nucleotides not matched to a gene: 4. The chain's CDR3 is CASSFLGTSGTDTQYF. DNA for the CDR3: TGTGCCAGCAGCTTCCTAGGGACTAGCGGCACAGATACGCAGTATTTT.

Details on this clone: Other DNA sequences in the same sample also yield this CDR3. The chain recombines TRBV12-3 or TRBV12-4 with TRBJ1-2; D remains unclear. Between the trimmed V and J ends, which lost 6 bases and 4 bases, there was a span of 6 bases. The CDR3 spans 11 residues. The CDR3 sequence is CASSSLYGYTF. The CDR3 region has the DNA TGTGCCAGCAGCTCTCTCTATGGCTACACCTTC.

The chain combines TRBV27 with TRBJ1-1; no firm D call. This CDR3 spans 15 amino acids. Trimming left V 3 bases short and J 4 bases short, with 15 bases between. Germline assignment: CDR1 MNHEY and CDR2 SMNVEV (reference sequence). The CDR3 DNA follows: TGTGCCAGCAGTTTCGCCCCCCCGATGAGCACTGAAGCTTTCTTT. Translated: CASSFAPPMSTEAFF.

The genes are TRBV6-2 or TRBV6-3 and TRBJ2-3; 8 nucleotides agree with TRBD2. V gave up 5 bases and J gave up 1 base; unmatched junction bases: 2. The CDR3 spans 14 residues. Germline V gene sequence: CDR1 MNHEY, CDR2 SVGEGT. The CDR3 here is CASSQTSGTDTQYF. CDR3 coding DNA: TGTGCCAGCAGTCAGACTAGCGGCACAGATACGCAGTATTTT.

This clone appeared once. This rearrangement joins TRBV11-2 to TRBJ2-5; D is perhaps TRBD2 (6 bases). The V end was cut by 5 bases, the J end by 5 bases, with 21 bases between. The CDR3 contains 16 residues. Germline CDR1 SGHAT, CDR2 FQNNGV. DNA for the CDR3: TGTGCCAGCAGCCCCCCGCAACTAGCCTCCCGGGAGACCCAGTACTTC. Protein: CASSPPQLASRETQYF.